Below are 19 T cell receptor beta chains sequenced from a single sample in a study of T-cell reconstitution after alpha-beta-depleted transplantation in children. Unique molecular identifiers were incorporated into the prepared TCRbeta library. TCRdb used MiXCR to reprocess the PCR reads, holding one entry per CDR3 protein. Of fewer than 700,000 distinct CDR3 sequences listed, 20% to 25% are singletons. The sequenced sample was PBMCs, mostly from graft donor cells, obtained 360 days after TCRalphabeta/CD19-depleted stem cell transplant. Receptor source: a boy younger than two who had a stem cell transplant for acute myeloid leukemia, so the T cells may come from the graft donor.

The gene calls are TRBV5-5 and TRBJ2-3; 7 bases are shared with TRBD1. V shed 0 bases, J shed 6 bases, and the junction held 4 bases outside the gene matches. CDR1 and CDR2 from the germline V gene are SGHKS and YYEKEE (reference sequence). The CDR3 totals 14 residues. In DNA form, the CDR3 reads TGTGCCAGCAGCTTGGCCCGCAGGGGGGATACGCAGTATTTT. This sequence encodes CASSLARRGDTQYF. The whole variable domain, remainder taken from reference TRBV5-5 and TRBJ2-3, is DAGVTQSPTHLIKTRGQQVTLRCSPISGHKSVSWYQQVLGQGPQFIFQYYEKEERGRGNFPDRFSARQFPNYSSELNVNALLLGDSALYLCASSLARRGDTQYFGPGTRLTVL.

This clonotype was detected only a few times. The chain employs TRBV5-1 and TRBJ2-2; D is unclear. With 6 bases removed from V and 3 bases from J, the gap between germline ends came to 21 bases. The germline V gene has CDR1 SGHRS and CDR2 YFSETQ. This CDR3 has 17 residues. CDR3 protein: CASTWPRGRDYTGELFF. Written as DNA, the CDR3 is TGCGCCAGCACCTGGCCCCGCGGACGAGATTACACCGGGGAGCTGTTTTTT.

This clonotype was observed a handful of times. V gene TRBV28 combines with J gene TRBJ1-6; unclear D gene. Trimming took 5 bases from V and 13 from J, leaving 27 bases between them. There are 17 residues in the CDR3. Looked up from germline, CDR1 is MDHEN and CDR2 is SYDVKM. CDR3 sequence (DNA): TGTGCCAGCAGTCCGCTCCGAATCCTGGCCACCGAGCGGCCCCTCCACTTT. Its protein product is CASSPLRILATERPLHF.

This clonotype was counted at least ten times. CDR3 region: CSADRDRGASPLHF. For the CDR3, the DNA is TGCAGTGCAGACCGGGACAGGGGAGCTTCACCCCTCCACTTT. This chain links TRBV20-1 with TRBJ1-6, with 10 bases aligning to TRBD1. Germline trimming cut 6 bases from V and 9 bases from J; bases unmatched to any gene: 8. CDR1 DFQATT and CDR2 SNEGSKA come from the germline V gene (reference sequence). The CDR3 sequence is 14 residues long.

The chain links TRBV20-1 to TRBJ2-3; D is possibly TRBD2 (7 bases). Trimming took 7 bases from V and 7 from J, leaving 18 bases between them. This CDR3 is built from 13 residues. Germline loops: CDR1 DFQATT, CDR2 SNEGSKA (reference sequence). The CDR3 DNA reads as TGCAGTGGAGGGGGGGGAGTTCAGTATACGCAGTATTTT. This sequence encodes CSGGGGVQYTQYF.

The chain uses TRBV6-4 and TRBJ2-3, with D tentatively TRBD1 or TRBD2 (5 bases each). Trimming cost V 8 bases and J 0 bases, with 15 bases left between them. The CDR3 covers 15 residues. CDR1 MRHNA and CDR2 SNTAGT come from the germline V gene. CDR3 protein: CASAQGTASTDTQYF. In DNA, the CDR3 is TGTGCCAGCGCCCAAGGGACGGCTAGCACAGATACGCAGTATTTT.

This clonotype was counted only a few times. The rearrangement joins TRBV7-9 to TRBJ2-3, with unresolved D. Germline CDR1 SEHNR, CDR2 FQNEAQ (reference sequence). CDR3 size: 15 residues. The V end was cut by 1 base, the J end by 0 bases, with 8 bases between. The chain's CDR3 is CASSLDSASTDTQYF. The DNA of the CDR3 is TGTGCCAGCAGCTTAGACTCCGCGAGCACAGATACGCAGTATTTT.

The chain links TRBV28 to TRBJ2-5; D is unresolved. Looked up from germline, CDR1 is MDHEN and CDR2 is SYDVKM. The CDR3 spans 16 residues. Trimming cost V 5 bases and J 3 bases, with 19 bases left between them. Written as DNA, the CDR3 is TGTGCCAGCAGTCCGACCGGGCCCGCAAAAAAAGAGACCCAGTACTTC. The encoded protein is CASSPTGPAKKETQYF.

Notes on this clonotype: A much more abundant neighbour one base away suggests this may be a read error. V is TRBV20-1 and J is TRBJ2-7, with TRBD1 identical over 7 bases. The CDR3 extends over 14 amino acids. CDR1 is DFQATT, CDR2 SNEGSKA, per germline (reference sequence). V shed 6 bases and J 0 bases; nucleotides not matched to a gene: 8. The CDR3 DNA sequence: TGCAGTGCCATCTCGGGACAGAGCTCCTACGAGCAGTACTTC. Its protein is CSAISGQSSYEQYF.

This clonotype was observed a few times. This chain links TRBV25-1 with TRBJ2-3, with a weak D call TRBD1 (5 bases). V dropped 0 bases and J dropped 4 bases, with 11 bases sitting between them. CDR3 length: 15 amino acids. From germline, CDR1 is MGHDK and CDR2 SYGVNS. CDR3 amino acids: CASSEYNSRADTQYF. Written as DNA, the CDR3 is TGTGCCAGCAGTGAATATAACTCCAGGGCAGATACGCAGTATTTT.

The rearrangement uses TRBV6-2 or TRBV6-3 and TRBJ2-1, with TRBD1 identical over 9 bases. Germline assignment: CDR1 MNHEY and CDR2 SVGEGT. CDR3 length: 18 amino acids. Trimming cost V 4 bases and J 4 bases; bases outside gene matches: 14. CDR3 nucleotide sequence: TGTGCCAGCAGTTCCCTAACCATCGACAGGGGGAAATACAATGAGCAGTTCTTC. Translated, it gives CASSSLTIDRGKYNEQFF.

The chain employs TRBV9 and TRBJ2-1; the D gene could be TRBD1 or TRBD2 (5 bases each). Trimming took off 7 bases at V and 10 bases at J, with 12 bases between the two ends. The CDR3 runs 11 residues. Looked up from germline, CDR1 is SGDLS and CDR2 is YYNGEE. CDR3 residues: CASGLGAEQFF. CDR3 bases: TGTGCCAGCGGACTTGGGGCAGAGCAGTTCTTC.

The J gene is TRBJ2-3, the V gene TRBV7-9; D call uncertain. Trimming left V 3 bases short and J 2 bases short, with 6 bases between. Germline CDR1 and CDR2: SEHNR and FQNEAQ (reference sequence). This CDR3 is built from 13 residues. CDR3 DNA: TGTGCCAGCAGCTTGCTGTACACAGATACGCAGTATTTT. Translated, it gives CASSLLYTDTQYF. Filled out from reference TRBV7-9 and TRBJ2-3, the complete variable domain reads DTGVSQNPRHKITKRGQNVTFRCDPISEHNRLYWYRQTLGQGPEFLTYFQNEAQLEKSRLLSDRFSAERPKGSFSTLEIQRTEQGDSAMYLCASSLLYTDTQYFGPGTRLTVL.

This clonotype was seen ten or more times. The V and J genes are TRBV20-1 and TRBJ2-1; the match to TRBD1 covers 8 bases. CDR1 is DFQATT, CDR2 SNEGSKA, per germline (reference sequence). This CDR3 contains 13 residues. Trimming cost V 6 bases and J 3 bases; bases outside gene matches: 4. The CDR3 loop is CSARQGFYNEQFF. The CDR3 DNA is TGCAGTGCCCGACAGGGGTTCTACAATGAGCAGTTCTTC.

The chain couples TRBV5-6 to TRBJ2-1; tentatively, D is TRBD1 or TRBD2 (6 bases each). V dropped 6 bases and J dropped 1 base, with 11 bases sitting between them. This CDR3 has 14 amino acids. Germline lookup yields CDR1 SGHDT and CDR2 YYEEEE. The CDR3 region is CASIRRGSYNEQFF. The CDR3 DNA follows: TGTGCCAGCATCCGGAGGGGGTCCTACAATGAGCAGTTCTTC.

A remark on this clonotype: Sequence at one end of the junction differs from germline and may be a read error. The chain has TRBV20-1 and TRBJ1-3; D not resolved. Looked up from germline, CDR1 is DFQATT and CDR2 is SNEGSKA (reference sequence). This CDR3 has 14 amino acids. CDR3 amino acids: CCASPVSSGNTIYF. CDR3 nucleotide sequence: TGCTGTGCTAGTCCCGTCTCCTCTGGAAACACCATATATTTT.

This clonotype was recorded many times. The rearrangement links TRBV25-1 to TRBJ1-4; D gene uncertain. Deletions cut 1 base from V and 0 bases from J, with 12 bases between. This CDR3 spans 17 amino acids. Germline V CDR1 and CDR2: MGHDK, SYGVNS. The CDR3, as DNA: TGTGCCAGCAGTGAATTGGGCAGTGGGGCAACTAATGAAAAACTGTTTTTT. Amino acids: CASSELGSGATNEKLFF.

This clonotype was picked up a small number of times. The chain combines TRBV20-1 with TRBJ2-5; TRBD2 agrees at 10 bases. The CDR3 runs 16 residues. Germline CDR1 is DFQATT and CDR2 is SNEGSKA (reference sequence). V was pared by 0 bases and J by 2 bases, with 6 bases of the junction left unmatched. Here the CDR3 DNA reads TGCAGTGCTAGAGAGGAGACGGGACTAGCGCAAGAGACCCAGTACTTC. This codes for CSAREETGLAQETQYF.

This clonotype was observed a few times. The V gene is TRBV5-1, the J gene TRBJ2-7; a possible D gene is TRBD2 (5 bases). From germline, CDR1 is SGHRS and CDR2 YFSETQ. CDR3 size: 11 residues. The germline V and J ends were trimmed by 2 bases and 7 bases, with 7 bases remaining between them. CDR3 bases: TGCGCCAGCAGCTTTTTAGCGGAGCAGTACGTC. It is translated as CASSFLAEQYV.